This T cell receptor (beta chain) was identified in a study of T cell repertoires in cytomegalovirus infection. Trimming took off 7 bases at V and 3 bases at J, with 18 bases between the two ends. The CDR3 spans 15 residues. This clonotype was counted ten times or more. TCRdb independently ran MiXCR on the reads; one entry per CDR3 protein. The profile shows approximately 500,000 distinct CDR3 sequences, about 11% of them singletons. This receptor was taken from a human donor in good health (CMV status not recorded). Some clones in this sample may be carry-over from other donors' samples. The chain recombines TRBV12-3 or TRBV12-4 with TRBJ1-1; unclear D gene. Sequenced: PBMCs. This chain's CDR3 is CASTTLGLGDTEAFF. The CDR3 coding sequence is TGTGCCAGCACCACCCTAGGCCTTGGGGACACTGAAGCTTTCTTT.